This TCR beta chain was sequenced during a study of blood T cell repertoires in COVID-19. Study background: Samples came from the United States, Italy and Spain, spanning acute and convalescent COVID-19.

This CDR3 has 16 amino acids. V gave up 5 bases and J gave up 0 bases; unmatched junction bases: 6. Germline lookup yields CDR1 SGHAT and CDR2 FQNNGV. Per the original methods: Quantification of nucleated cells was approximated via reference gene primer amplification. Profiling relied on immunoSEQ multiplex PCR, and the TCRdb table lists in-frame clones only, not all of them. D and trimming come from the DNA, and the V and J calls and clone size come from that table. The sample shows under 300,000 clones, approximately 80% of them seen only once. V usage is TRBV11-2 and J usage is TRBJ2-3, with 9 bases fitting TRBD2. This clonotype was obtained from a man aged 25 to 40 who had recovered from COVID-19. Sequencing was performed on peripheral blood. CDR3 amino acids: CASSALAGGSTDTQYF. CDR3 coding DNA: TGTGCCAGCAGCGCCTTGGCGGGGGGGAGCACAGATACGCAGTATTTT.